Included here is one T cell receptor beta chain sequence, with context. What it binds is not known. As to time point: week 11, during vaccination. Topical imiquimod was applied with each vaccine dose, which held 300 ug of mutant IDH1 20-mer peptide. The CDR3 sequence is 18 residues long. The data originate from a study of a mutant IDH1 vaccine in newly diagnosed glioma. Study-level background: Vaccination followed radiotherapy alone by 4-6 weeks, or accompanied temozolomide cycles.

This table comes from immunoSEQ multiplex PCR, and its TCRdb copy is limited to in-frame clones, with some not included. The sample lists 45,000 to 60,000 clones, about 91% occurring once. This receptor was obtained from a man aged 45-65 years with glioma. The rearrangement joins TRBV21-1 to TRBJ2-5; the table's D gene call, TRBD2, was not cross checked with the DNA. TRBV21-1 is a recognized pseudogene. The source was PBMCs, collected from a glioma patient whose treatment included an IDH1 peptide vaccine. This CDR3 reads CASSKSGVGASGQETQYF. The CDR3 DNA reads as TGTGCCAGCAGCAAATCTGGGGTTGGGGCTAGCGGTCAAGAGACCCAGTACTTC.